This note documents a single T cell receptor (beta chain) sequence. The data belong to a study of early T cells in non-severe SARS-CoV-2 infection. As for the study in general: The authors sequenced bulk RNA from unsorted whole blood, leaving chains unpaired.

The protocol attached unique molecular identifiers to individual cDNA molecules. TCRdb passed the 5' RACE reads through MiXCR, listing each CDR3 protein once. The sample includes about 110,000 distinct CDR3 sequences, around 12% seen only once; the top ten take about 4%. The CDR3 totals 17 residues. V dropped 4 bases and J dropped 2; count of bases not matched to a gene: 6. In germline, CDR1 is MNHEY, CDR2 SVGAGI. The J gene is TRBJ2-3, the V gene TRBV6-5; 13 positions agree with TRBD2. The sample consisted of whole blood, taken at baseline. The TCR originated in an adult who was a healthcare worker with PCR-confirmed SARS-CoV-2 infection or an uninfected control (not recorded which). The CDR3 DNA is TGTGCCAGCAGTTCCTCGACTAGCGGGGGGCCCACAGATACGCAGTATTTT. Translation gives CASSSSTSGGPTDTQYF.